A selection of T cell receptor beta chains follows, all from one sample in a study of CD8 T cells in ankylosing spondylitis. TCRdb re-called the 5' RACE reads through MiXCR, storing one row per CDR3 protein. The table lists some 130,000 distinct CDR3 sequences, more than 9.5% of them singletons. Sequenced input: blood, either unsorted or a sorted T cell fraction (not recorded which). The receptors come from a female donor with ankylosing spondylitis or in good health (not recorded which). Each CDR3 is given with its conserved first and last residue. The order of the fields is D gene, clone size, V gene, J gene, CDR3 DNA, CDR3 protein. A D gene is named only where the DNA matches it firmly. The listing skips clone size in some rows; elsewhere it reads once, few, many or a size class.

>TRBD2|many|TRBV4-1|TRBJ2-1
TGCGCCAGCAGCCGGACTAGCGGAGACAATGAGCAGTTCTTC
CASSRTSGDNEQFF
>TRBD1|many|TRBV6-2/TRBV6-3|TRBJ1-5
TGTGCCAGCAGGTCAGGGGGAGCCAATCAGCCCCAGCATTTT
CASRSGGANQPQHF
>-|many|TRBV20-1|TRBJ2-1
TGCAGTGCTAGAGAGCCGCCGGCGGGACCTTACAATGAGCAGTTCTTC
CSAREPPAGPYNEQFF
>-|few|TRBV10-3|TRBJ2-5
TGTGCCATCAGTGAGCAGCAGGGCGAGACCCAGTACTTC
CAISEQQGETQYF
>-|-|TRBV20-1|TRBJ2-1
TGCAGTGCTAGCGAGAGAGGCCATGAGCAGTTCTTC
CSASERGHEQFF
>-|many|TRBV5-1|TRBJ2-3
TGCGCCAGCAGCTTTCGACAGGACACAGATACGCAGTATTTT
CASSFRQDTDTQYF
>TRBD2|-|TRBV28|TRBJ2-7
TGTGCCAGCAGTTCGGGACTAGCGGACCTCCGCGAGCAGTACTTC
CASSSGLADLREQYF
>-|-|TRBV30|TRBJ1-5
TGTGCCTGGAGTGTCAGGGAGGGCCAGCCCCAGCATTTT
CAWSVREGQPQHF
>TRBD2|many|TRBV5-1|TRBJ2-3
TGCGCCAGCAGTAGGACTAGCGGGGGGCAATATACGCAGTATTTT
CASSRTSGGQYTQYF
>TRBD2|many|TRBV19|TRBJ2-5
TGTGCCAGTAGTGCGACTAGCGGGGGGGCGTCGGAAGAGACCCAGTACTTC
CASSATSGGASEETQYF